The 19 T cell receptor beta chains below come from one sample, sequenced in a study of T cells after yellow fever vaccination (dated by TCRdb to the late 2010s). The treatment or condition label, read with the paper, signifies: live attenuated yellow fever vaccine strain. Library prep was done by 5' RACE. TCRdb records Illumina HiSeq 2500 as the sequencer. The public reads were quality trimmed at Q25 with fastp and then assembled into clones with MiXCR by TCRdb, keeping productive beta chains. Under each unique CDR3 protein, matching rows form one entry showing the most common genes and DNA. Across this sample there are fewer than 450,000 distinct CDR3 sequences, with approximately 8% seen only once. The ten largest clones take up roughly 15% of the sample. The sequenced sample was PBMCs, obtained 35 to 50 days after the first yellow fever vaccination. Source of these receptors: a man younger than 35 who received the YFV17D yellow fever vaccine.

This clonotype has a handful of counts. The rearrangement links TRBV28 to TRBJ2-1; possibly TRBD1 for D (5 bases). The CDR3 is made up of 10 amino acids. Germline-derived CDR1 and CDR2 are MDHEN and SYDVKM. Deletions cut 8 bases from V and 9 bases from J, with 8 bases between. This CDR3 is CASRQGEQFF. The DNA of the CDR3 is TGTGCCAGCCGGCAGGGTGAGCAGTTCTTC.

This clonotype has just a few counts. The rearrangement links TRBV6-1 to TRBJ2-3, with D unresolved. The CDR3 covers 14 residues. V lost 8 bases to trimming and J lost 0 bases, with 12 bases between them. Germline CDR1 and CDR2: MNHNS and SASEGT. CDR3 sequence (DNA): TGTGCCAGCGAACTAATACTTAGCACAGATACGCAGTATTTT. It is translated as CASELILSTDTQYF.

V is TRBV18 and J is TRBJ1-2; TRBD1 might be the D (5 bases). The CDR3 runs 14 residues. Trimming took off 6 bases at V and 4 bases at J, with 15 bases between the two ends. The germline gives CDR1 KGHSH, CDR2 LQKENI. CDR3 loop: CASSPGTEAYGYTF. The CDR3 bases are TGTGCCAGCTCGCCGGGGACGGAGGCCTATGGCTACACCTTC.

This clonotype has a count of ten or more. The rearrangement links TRBV5-1 to TRBJ2-2, with 7 bases fitting TRBD1. The CDR3 totals 16 residues. The V gene's germline CDR1 is SGHRS and CDR2 YFSETQ. J lost 5 bases, V lost 5 bases, and 12 bases had no gene match. CDR3 amino acids: CASRAGQEVWTGELFF. CDR3 in DNA: TGCGCCAGCAGAGCCGGACAGGAAGTATGGACCGGGGAGCTGTTTTTT.

The chain uses TRBV10-3 and TRBJ2-1, with 9 bases identical to TRBD2. CDR1 and CDR2 (germline): ENHRY, SYGVKD. Germline trimming cut 6 bases from V and 6 bases from J; bases unmatched to any gene: 9. This CDR3 spans 15 amino acids. The DNA of the CDR3 is TGTGCCATCAGCAAAATGGCGGGGGGGCTCAATGAGCAGTTCTTC. Protein: CAISKMAGGLNEQFF.

This clonotype came up a few times. CDR3 sequence reads: CASSPRQGRVGYTF. In nucleotides, the CDR3 is TGCGCCAGCAGCCCCCGACAGGGGAGGGTTGGCTACACCTTC. This chain joins TRBV5-1 and TRBJ1-2; 8 nucleotides line up with TRBD1. In germline, CDR1 is SGHRS, CDR2 YFSETQ. CDR3 length: 14 amino acids. Unmatched junction bases numbered 9, after V lost 4 bases and J lost 7 bases.

The V gene is TRBV7-2, the J gene TRBJ1-1; perhaps TRBD1 as D (5 bases). Trimming shortened V by 0 bases and J by 8 bases, and 13 bases separated the two germline ends. CDR3 length: 14 residues. Germline V gene data show CDR1 as SGHTA and CDR2 as FQGNSA. CDR3 protein: CASSLASGIKEAFF. The CDR3 nucleotides are TGTGCCAGCAGCTTAGCTTCAGGGATTAAAGAAGCTTTCTTT.

CDR3 nucleotide sequence: TGCGCCAGCAGTTTTGGGGACCGAAATGAGCAGTTCTTC. This translates into CASSFGDRNEQFF. This chain connects TRBV5-1 to TRBJ2-1; D assignment may be TRBD1 or TRBD2 (5 bases each). Trimming removed 5 bases at V and 7 bases at J, with 13 bases between. CDR1 SGHRS and CDR2 YFSETQ come from the germline V gene. The CDR3 spans 13 residues.

This clonotype turned up a few times. V usage is TRBV5-1 and J usage is TRBJ2-7; 8 bases fit TRBD1. CDR1 and CDR2 from the germline V gene are SGHRS and YFSETQ. V dropped 2 bases and J dropped 3; count of bases not matched to a gene: 4. CDR3 length: 14 amino acids. The CDR3 here is CASSFGTGNYEQYF. Written as DNA, the CDR3 is TGCGCCAGCAGCTTCGGGACAGGCAACTACGAGCAGTACTTC.

V is TRBV5-1 and J is TRBJ1-1, with D unresolved. Germline V CDR1 and CDR2: SGHRS, YFSETQ. The germline V and J ends were trimmed by 7 bases and 0 bases, with 7 bases remaining between them. The CDR3 covers 12 residues. The CDR3 protein is CASRELNTEAFF. CDR3 coding DNA: TGCGCCAGCCGGGAGCTGAACACTGAAGCTTTCTTT.

This clonotype was observed many times. The chain uses TRBV10-3 and TRBJ2-1, with 7 bases that match TRBD2. V lost 0 bases to trimming and J lost 7 bases; unmatched junction nucleotides: 6. The CDR3 sequence is 15 residues long. The germline V gene encodes CDR1 ENHRY and CDR2 SYGVKD. The CDR3 DNA is TGTGCCATCAGTGAGTCATCAGCGGGGAGGAATGAGCAGTTCTTC. Translation gives CAISESSAGRNEQFF.

V usage is TRBV5-1 and J usage is TRBJ1-1; TRBD1 matches at 7 bases. The germline gives CDR1 SGHRS, CDR2 YFSETQ. After removal of 4 bases from V and 4 bases from J, the junction contained 10 bases not matched to a gene. There are 15 residues in the CDR3. CDR3 DNA: TGCGCCAGCAGCACCGGACAGGCCGAGGCCACTGAAGCTTTCTTT. This translates into CASSTGQAEATEAFF.

The rearrangement uses TRBV29-1 and TRBJ1-1; TRBD1 is a possible D gene (5 bases). Trimming removed 7 bases from V and 3 bases from J, with 18 bases in between. Germline loops: CDR1 SQVTM, CDR2 ANQGSEA. The CDR3 has 14 amino acids. The CDR3 loop is CSAEEGWGDTEAFF. CDR3 in DNA: TGCAGCGCCGAGGAGGGGTGGGGAGACACTGAAGCTTTCTTT. Filled out from reference TRBV29-1 and TRBJ1-1, the complete variable domain reads SAVISQKPSRDICQRGTSLTIQCQVDSQVTMMFWYRQQPGQSLTLIATANQGSEATYESGFVIDKFPISRPNLTFSTLTVSNMSPEDSSIYLCSAEEGWGDTEAFFGQGTRLTVV.

The chain carries TRBV20-1 and TRBJ2-3; 16 bases map to TRBD2. CDR1 is DFQATT, CDR2 SNEGSKA, per germline (reference sequence). This CDR3 spans 17 amino acids. Losses at the gene ends were 2 bases for V and 7 bases for J; bases not matched to a gene: 9. CDR3 sequence: CSARHPGTSGGVNTQYF. DNA of the CDR3: TGCAGTGCTAGACACCCCGGGACTAGCGGGGGGGTAAATACGCAGTATTTT.

This clonotype was seen a handful of times. The gene calls are TRBV6-2 or TRBV6-3 and TRBJ2-5; D ambiguous. The CDR3 is made up of 13 amino acids. V was cut by 2 bases and J by 2 bases, with 6 bases left in between. Germline CDR1 is MNHEY and CDR2 is SVGEGT. As DNA, the CDR3 is TGTGCCAGCAGTTACGGTCAGCAAGAGACCCAGTACTTC. It yields the protein CASSYGQQETQYF.

V gene TRBV10-3 combines with J gene TRBJ2-7; 9 nucleotides match TRBD1. This CDR3 region has 13 residues. Germline trimming cut 4 bases from V and 3 bases from J; bases unmatched to any gene: 1. Germline V CDR1 and CDR2: ENHRY, SYGVKD. Here the CDR3 DNA reads TGTGCCATCAGTGGACAGGGGGTCTACGAGCAGTACTTC. Translating it yields CAISGQGVYEQYF.

The gene calls are TRBV12-3 or TRBV12-4 and TRBJ2-1, with 7 positions matching TRBD2. CDR3 length: 13 residues. V dropped 3 bases and J dropped 10; count of bases not matched to a gene: 6. In DNA form, the CDR3 reads TGTGCCAGCAGTTTCCCGCCGCGGGGGGAGCAGTTCTTC. Translating gives CASSFPPRGEQFF.

The CDR3 region is CASSQDPGGAYEQYF. CDR3 bases: TGTGCCAGCAGCCAAGACCCGGGGGGGGCCTACGAGCAGTACTTC. The V call is TRBV4-2, the J call TRBJ2-7; 8 bases map to TRBD2. The CDR3 loop spans 15 amino acids. The V gene's germline CDR1 is LGHNA and CDR2 YNFKEQ. V trimming: 0 bases; J trimming: 2 bases; junction bases outside the gene matches: 3.

In its sample, this clonotype was seen many times. An end of the junction does not agree with germline; a read error may underlie this. This chain uses TRBV5-1 with TRBJ2-5; 7 bases map to TRBD2. The CDR3 covers 13 residues. Germline values: CDR1 SGHRS, CDR2 YFSETQ. Here the CDR3 reads CASSFGGRETQYF. CDR3 in DNA: TGTGCCAGCAGTTTCGGGGGGAGAGAGACCCAGTACTTC.